The TCR beta chain described here comes from a study of shared clonotypes between healthy human individuals. The data were produced by immunoSEQ multiplex PCR, yet TCRdb's version contains in-frame clones alone and is incomplete. This sample has approximately 320,000 clones; approximately 79% occur once, and the top ten carry around a tenth. The length of the CDR3 is 14 residues. The clonotype comes from a man aged 25-45 years in good health. The chain is built from TRBV12-2 and TRBJ2-5; TRBD2, the table's D call, was not compared with the DNA. TRBV12-2 is assigned pseudogene status. Sequencing was carried out using memory CD4+ T cells sorted from blood. Described subset: CD45RA-negative fraction. The CDR3 DNA follows: TGTGCAAGTCGCTTAGTTTTCGCGGAAGAGACCCAGTACTTC. Translating it yields CASRLVFAEETQYF.